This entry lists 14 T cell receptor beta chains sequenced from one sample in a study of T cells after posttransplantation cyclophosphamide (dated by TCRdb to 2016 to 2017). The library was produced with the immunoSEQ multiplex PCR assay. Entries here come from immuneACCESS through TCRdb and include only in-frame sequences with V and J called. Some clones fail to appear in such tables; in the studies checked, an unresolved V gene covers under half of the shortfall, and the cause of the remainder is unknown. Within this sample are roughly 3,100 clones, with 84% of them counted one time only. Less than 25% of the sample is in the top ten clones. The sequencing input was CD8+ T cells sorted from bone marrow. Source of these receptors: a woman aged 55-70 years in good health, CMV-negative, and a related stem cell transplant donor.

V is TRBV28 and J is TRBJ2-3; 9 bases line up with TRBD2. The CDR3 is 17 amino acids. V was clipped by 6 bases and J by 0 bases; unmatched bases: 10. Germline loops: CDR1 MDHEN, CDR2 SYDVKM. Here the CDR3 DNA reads TGTGCCAGCAGCCTAATGGGAGCGGGAGGTAGCACAGATACGCAGTATTTT. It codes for CASSLMGAGGSTDTQYF.

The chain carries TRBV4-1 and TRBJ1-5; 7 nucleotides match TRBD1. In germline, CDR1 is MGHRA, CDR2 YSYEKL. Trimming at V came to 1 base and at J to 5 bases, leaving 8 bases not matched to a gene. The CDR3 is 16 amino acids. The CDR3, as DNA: TGCGCCAGCAGCCAAGCGACAGGGTCGACCTATCAGCCCCAGCATTTT. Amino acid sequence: CASSQATGSTYQPQHF.

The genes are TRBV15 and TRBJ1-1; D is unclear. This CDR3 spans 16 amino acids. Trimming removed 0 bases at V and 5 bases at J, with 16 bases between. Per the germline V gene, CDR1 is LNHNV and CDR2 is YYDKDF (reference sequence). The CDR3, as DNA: TGTGCCACCAGCAGAGAAGTTGCGCCGAGAGGAACTGAAGCTTTCTTT. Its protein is CATSREVAPRGTEAFF. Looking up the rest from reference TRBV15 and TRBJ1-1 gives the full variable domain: DAMVIQNPRYQVTQFGKPVTLSCSQTLNHNVMYWYQQKSSQAPKLLFHYYDKDFNNEADTPDNFQSRRPNTSFCFLDIRSPGLGDTAMYLCATSREVAPRGTEAFFGQGTRLTVV.

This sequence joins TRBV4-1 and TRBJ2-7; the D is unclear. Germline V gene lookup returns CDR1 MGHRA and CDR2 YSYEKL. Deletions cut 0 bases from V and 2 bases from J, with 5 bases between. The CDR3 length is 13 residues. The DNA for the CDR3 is TGCGCCAGCAGCCAAGATCTCGCCTACGAGCAGTACTTC. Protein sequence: CASSQDLAYEQYF.

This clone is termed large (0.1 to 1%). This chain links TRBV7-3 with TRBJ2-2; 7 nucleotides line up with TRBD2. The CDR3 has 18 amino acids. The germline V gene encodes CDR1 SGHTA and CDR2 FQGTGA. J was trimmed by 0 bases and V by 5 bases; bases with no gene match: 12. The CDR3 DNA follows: TGTGCCAGCAGCCCCCCGGGGCTAGCGGCAGCGAACACCGGGGAGCTGTTTTTT. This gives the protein CASSPPGLAAANTGELFF.

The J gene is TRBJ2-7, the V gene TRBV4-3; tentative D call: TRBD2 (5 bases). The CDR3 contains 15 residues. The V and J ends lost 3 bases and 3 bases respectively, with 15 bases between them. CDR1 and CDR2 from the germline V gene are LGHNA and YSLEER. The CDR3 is CASSQELVEFYEQYF. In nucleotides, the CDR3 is TGCGCCAGCAGCCAGGAACTAGTAGAATTCTACGAGCAGTACTTC.

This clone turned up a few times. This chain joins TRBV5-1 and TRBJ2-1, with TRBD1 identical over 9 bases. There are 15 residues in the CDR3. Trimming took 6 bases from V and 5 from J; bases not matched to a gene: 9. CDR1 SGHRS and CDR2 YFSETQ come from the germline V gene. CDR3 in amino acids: CASKGGQGTDNEQFF. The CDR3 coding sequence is TGCGCCAGCAAGGGGGGACAGGGCACAGACAATGAGCAGTTCTTC. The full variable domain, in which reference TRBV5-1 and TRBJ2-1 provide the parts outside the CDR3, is KAGVTQTPRYLIKTRGQQVTLSCSPISGHRSVSWYQQTPGQGLQFLFEYFSETQRNKGNFPGRFSGRQFSNSRSEMNVSTLELGDSALYLCASKGGQGTDNEQFFGPGTRLTVL.

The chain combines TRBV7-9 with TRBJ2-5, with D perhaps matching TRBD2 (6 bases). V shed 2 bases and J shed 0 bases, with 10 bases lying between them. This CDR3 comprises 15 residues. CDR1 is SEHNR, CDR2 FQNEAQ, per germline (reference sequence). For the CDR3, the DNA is TGTGCCAGCAGCTTACCCGGGACTTACCAAGAGACCCAGTACTTC. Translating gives CASSLPGTYQETQYF.

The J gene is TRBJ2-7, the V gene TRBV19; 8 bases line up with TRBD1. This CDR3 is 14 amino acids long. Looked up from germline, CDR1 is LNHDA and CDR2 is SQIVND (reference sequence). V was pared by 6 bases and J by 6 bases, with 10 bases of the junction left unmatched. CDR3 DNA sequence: TGTGCCAGTAGCACAGGGGGGTCACACGCCGAGCAGTACTTC. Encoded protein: CASSTGGSHAEQYF.

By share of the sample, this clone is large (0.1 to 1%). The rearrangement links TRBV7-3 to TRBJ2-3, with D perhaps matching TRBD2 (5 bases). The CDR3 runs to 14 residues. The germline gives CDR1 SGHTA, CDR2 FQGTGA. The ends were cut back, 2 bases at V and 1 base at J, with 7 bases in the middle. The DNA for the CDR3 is TGTGCCAGCAGCTTAGGGCGGGGCACAGATACGCAGTATTTT. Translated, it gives CASSLGRGTDTQYF.

CDR3 sequence: CATSSSGSSYNEQFF. DNA of the CDR3: TGTGCCACCAGCAGTAGCGGTAGCTCCTACAATGAGCAGTTCTTC. J is TRBJ2-1 and V is TRBV15, with D possibly TRBD2 on 6 matching bases. Germline V lookup: CDR1 LNHNV, CDR2 YYDKDF (reference sequence). The CDR3 totals 15 residues. V lost 3 bases and J lost 0, with 9 bases in between. The whole variable domain, remainder taken from reference TRBV15 and TRBJ2-1, is DAMVIQNPRYQVTQFGKPVTLSCSQTLNHNVMYWYQQKSSQAPKLLFHYYDKDFNNEADTPDNFQSRRPNTSFCFLDIRSPGLGDTAMYLCATSSSGSSYNEQFFGPGTRLTVL.

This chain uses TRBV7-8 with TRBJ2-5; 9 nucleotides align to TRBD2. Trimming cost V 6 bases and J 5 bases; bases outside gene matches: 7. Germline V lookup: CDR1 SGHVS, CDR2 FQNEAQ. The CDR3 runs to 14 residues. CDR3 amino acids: CASRVIAGEETQYF. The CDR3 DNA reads TGTGCCAGCAGAGTCATAGCGGGGGAGGAGACCCAGTACTTC.

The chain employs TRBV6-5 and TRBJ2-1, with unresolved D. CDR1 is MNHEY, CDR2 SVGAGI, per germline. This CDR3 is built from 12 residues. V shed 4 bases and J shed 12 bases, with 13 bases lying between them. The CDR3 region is CASSSNMAVQFF. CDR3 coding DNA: TGTGCCAGCAGTTCAAATATGGCGGTGCAGTTCTTC.

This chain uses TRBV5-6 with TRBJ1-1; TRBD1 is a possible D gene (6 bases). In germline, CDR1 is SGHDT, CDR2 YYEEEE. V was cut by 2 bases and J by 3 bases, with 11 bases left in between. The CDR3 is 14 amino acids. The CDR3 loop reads CASSFGGADTEAFF. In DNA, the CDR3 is TGTGCCAGCAGCTTTGGGGGGGCGGACACTGAAGCTTTCTTT.